Listed below are T cell receptor beta chains from one sample, sequenced in a study of blood T cell repertoires in COVID-19. Some clones are missing from TCRdb's copy, which holds only in-frame ones; the method was immunoSEQ multiplex PCR. The sample has roughly 200,000 clones; 70% to 90% are singletons. Source material: peripheral blood. The receptors originated from a woman aged 18-29 years who had recovered from COVID-19. The conserved cysteine and the conserved F or W are not part of the CDR3 here. Each record gives: V gene, J gene, CDR3 protein.

v_gene: TRBV7-8
j_gene: TRBJ2-1
CDR3aa: ASSPRYGTSGDYNEQF

v_gene: TRBV14
j_gene: TRBJ2-3
CDR3aa: ASRPLATGADTQY

v_gene: TRBV6-4
j_gene: TRBJ1-5
CDR3aa: ASSDGSNQPQH

v_gene: TRBV9
j_gene: TRBJ1-2
CDR3aa: ASTRPGQGRGYT

v_gene: TRBV6-6
j_gene: TRBJ2-5
CDR3aa: ASSPRRGASQETQY

v_gene: TRBV4-3
j_gene: TRBJ2-5
CDR3aa: ASSQDWASGTQY

v_gene: TRBV19
j_gene: TRBJ2-7
CDR3aa: ASSIRSPVANIFTYEQY

v_gene: TRBV7-3
j_gene: TRBJ2-1
CDR3aa: ASQRERGNEQF

v_gene: TRBV3-1/TRBV3-2
j_gene: TRBJ2-5
CDR3aa: ASSGTRSQETQY

v_gene: TRBV6-4
j_gene: TRBJ1-1
CDR3aa: ASSAGTGGTEAF

v_gene: TRBV30
j_gene: TRBJ2-5
CDR3aa: AWMRRGIQETQY

v_gene: TRBV3-1/TRBV3-2
j_gene: TRBJ2-7
CDR3aa: ASSQDLTSHEQY

v_gene: TRBV15
j_gene: TRBJ2-7
CDR3aa: ATSRSPQDRGGYEQY

v_gene: TRBV28
j_gene: TRBJ1-2
CDR3aa: ASRPTGTGYGSYT

v_gene: TRBV4-3
j_gene: TRBJ2-7
CDR3aa: ASSQEGPGEEHEQY

v_gene: TRBV5-6
j_gene: TRBJ2-7
CDR3aa: ASSLRARGQPHSYEQY

v_gene: TRBV6-5
j_gene: TRBJ2-7
CDR3aa: ASGGSLVGIYEQY

v_gene: TRBV29-1
j_gene: TRBJ1-1
CDR3aa: SVLYRGEAF

v_gene: TRBV27
j_gene: TRBJ2-1
CDR3aa: ASRSLMTGADYNEQF

v_gene: TRBV19
j_gene: TRBJ2-1
CDR3aa: ATLHRGEQF

v_gene: TRBV14
j_gene: TRBJ2-7
CDR3aa: ASSQDPRGLAGPLGQY

v_gene: TRBV10-3
j_gene: TRBJ1-1
CDR3aa: AISEKIDWYNFEAF

v_gene: TRBV7-9
j_gene: TRBJ1-4
CDR3aa: ASSLGPDRGGYEKLF

v_gene: TRBV4-2
j_gene: TRBJ2-5
CDR3aa: ASSPALRGQETQY

v_gene: TRBV19
j_gene: TRBJ2-2
CDR3aa: ASSGLAGTGELF

v_gene: TRBV3-1/TRBV3-2
j_gene: TRBJ2-7
CDR3aa: ASSSSLHEQY

v_gene: TRBV20-1
j_gene: TRBJ1-5
CDR3aa: SASNSGQGARIQPQH

v_gene: TRBV6-5
j_gene: TRBJ2-1
CDR3aa: ASSYSRSNEQF

v_gene: TRBV30
j_gene: TRBJ2-2
CDR3aa: AWGAGGPGELF

v_gene: TRBV10-3
j_gene: TRBJ2-1
CDR3aa: AIRGDQGGDEQF

v_gene: TRBV6-1
j_gene: TRBJ2-7
CDR3aa: ASSERTSGVGISYEQY

v_gene: TRBV3-1/TRBV3-2
j_gene: TRBJ2-5
CDR3aa: ASSQVEQGLLQETQY